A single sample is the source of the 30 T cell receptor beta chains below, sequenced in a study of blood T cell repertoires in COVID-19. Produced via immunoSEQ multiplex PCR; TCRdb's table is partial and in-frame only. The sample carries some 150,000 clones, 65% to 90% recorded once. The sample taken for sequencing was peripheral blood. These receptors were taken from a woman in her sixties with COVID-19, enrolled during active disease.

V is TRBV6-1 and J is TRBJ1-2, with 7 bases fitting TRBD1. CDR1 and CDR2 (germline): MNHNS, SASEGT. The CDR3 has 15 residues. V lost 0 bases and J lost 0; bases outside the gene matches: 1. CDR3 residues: CASSEATGTNYGYTF. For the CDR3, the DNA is TGTGCCAGCAGTGAAGCGACAGGGACTAACTATGGCTACACCTTC.

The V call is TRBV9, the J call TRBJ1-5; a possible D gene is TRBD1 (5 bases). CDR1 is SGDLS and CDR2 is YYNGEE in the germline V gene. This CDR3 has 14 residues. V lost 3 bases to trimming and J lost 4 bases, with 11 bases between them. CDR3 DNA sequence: TGTGCCAGCAGCGCCTGGCAGGGAAATCAGCCCCAGCATTTT. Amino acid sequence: CASSAWQGNQPQHF.

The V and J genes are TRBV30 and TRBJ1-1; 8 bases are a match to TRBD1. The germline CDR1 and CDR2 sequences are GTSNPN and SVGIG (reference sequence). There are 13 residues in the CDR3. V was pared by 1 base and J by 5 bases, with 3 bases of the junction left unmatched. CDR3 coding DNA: TGTGCCTGGAGTGCAGACAGGGGTACTGAAGCTTTCTTT. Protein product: CAWSADRGTEAFF.

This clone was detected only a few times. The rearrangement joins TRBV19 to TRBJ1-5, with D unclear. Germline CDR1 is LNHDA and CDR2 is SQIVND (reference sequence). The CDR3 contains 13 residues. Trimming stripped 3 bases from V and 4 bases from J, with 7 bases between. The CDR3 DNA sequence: TGTGCCAGTAGTATCATCGGGAATCAGCCCCAGCATTTT. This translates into CASSIIGNQPQHF.

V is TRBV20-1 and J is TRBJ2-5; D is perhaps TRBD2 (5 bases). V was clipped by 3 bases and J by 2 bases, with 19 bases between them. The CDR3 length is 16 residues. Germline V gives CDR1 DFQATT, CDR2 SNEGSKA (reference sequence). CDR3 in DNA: TGCAGTGCTAGTGGGAGTGTCTCAAAACCTCAAGAGACCCAGTACTTC. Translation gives CSASGSVSKPQETQYF.

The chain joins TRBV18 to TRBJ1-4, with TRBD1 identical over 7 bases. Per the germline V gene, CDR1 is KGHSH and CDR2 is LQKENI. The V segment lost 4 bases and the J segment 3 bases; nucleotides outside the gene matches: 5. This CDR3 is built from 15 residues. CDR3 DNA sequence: TGTGCCAGCTCACAAGACAGGGCTTCTAATGAAAAACTGTTTTTT. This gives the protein CASSQDRASNEKLFF. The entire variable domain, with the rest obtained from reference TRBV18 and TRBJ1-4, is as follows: NAGVMQNPRHLVRRRGQEARLRCSPMKGHSHVYWYRQLPEEGLKFMVYLQKENIIDESGMPKERFSAEFPKEGPSILRIQQVVRGDSAAYFCASSQDRASNEKLFFGSGTQLSVL.

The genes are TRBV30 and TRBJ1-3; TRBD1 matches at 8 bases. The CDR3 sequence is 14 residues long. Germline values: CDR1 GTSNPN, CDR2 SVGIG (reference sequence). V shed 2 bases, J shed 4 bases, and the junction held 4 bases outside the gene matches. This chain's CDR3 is CAWSNRDRGNTIYF. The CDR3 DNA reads TGTGCCTGGAGTAACCGGGACAGGGGAAACACCATATATTTT. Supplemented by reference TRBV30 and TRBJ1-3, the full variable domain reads SQTIHQWPATLVQPVGSPLSLECTVEGTSNPNLYWYRQAAGRGLQLLFYSVGIGQISSEVPQNLSASRPQDRQFILSSKKLLLSDSGFYLCAWSNRDRGNTIYFGEGSWLTVV.

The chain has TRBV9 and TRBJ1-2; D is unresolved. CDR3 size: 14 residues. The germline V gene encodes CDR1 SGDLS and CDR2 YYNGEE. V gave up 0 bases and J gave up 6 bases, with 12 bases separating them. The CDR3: CASSVGAETDGYTF. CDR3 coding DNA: TGTGCCAGCAGCGTAGGGGCAGAAACCGATGGCTACACCTTC.

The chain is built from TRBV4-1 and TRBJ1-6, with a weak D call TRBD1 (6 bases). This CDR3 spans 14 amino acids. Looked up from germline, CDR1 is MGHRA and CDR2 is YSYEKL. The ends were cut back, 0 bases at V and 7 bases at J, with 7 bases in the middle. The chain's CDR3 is CASSQDRGNSPLHF. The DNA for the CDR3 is TGCGCCAGCAGCCAAGATAGGGGGAATTCACCCCTCCACTTT.

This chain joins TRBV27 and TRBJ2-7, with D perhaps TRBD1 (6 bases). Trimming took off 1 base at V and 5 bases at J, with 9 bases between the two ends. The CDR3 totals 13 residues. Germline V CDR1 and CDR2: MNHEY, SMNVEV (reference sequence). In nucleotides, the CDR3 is TGTGCCAGCAGTTTATGGCAGGGGAACGAGCAGTACTTC. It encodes CASSLWQGNEQYF.

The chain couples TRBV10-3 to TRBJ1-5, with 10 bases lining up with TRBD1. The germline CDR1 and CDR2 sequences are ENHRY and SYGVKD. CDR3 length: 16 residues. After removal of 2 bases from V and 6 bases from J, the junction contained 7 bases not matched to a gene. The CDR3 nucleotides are TGTGCCATCAGTGAGGCGACAGGGGGCGCGGGTCAGCCCCAGCATTTT. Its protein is CAISEATGGAGQPQHF.

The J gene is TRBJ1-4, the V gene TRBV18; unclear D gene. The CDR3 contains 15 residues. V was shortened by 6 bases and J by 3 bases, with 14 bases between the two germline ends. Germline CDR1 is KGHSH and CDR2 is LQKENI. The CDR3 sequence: CASSPVGAANEKLFF. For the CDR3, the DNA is TGTGCCAGCTCTCCGGTGGGCGCAGCTAATGAAAAACTGTTTTTT.

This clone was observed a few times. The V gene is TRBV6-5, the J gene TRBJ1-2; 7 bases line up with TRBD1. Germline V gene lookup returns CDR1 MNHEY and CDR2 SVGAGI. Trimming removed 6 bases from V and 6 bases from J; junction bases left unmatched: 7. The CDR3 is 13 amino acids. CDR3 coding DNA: TGTGCCAGCAGACTTGGGACAGATCATGGCTACACCTTC. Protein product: CASRLGTDHGYTF.

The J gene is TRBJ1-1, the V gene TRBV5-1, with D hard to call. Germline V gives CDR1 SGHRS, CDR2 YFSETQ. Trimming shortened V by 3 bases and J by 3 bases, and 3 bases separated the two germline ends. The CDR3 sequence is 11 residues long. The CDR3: CASSSDTEAFF. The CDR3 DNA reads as TGCGCCAGCAGCTCGGACACTGAAGCTTTCTTT.

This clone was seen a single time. The CDR3 sequence is CASSSGGTQPQHF. The DNA for the CDR3 is TGTGCCAGCAGCTCAGGAGGGACTCAGCCCCAGCATTTT. The rearrangement uses TRBV7-2 and TRBJ1-5; tentatively, D is TRBD1 (5 bases). Germline V lookup: CDR1 SGHTA, CDR2 FQGNSA. This CDR3 is 13 amino acids long. V was cut by 4 bases and J by 6 bases, with 10 bases left in between.

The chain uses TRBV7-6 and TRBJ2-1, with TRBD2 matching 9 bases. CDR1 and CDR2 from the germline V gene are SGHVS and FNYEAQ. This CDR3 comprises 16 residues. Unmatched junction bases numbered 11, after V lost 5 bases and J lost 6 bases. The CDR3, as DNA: TGTGCCAGCAGCCTGATGACTAGCGGAGGAATCAATGAGCAGTTCTTC. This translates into CASSLMTSGGINEQFF.

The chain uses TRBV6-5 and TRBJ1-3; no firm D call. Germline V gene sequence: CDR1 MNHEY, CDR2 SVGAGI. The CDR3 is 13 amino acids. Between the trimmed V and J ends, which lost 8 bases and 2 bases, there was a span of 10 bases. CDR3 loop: CASSAVPGNTIYF. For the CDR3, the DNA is TGTGCCAGCTCGGCGGTTCCTGGAAACACCATATATTTT.

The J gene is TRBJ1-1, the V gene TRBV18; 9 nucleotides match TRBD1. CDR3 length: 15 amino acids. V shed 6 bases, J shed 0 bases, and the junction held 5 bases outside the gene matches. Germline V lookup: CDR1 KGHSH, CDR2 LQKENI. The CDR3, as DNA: TGTGCCAGCTCCCTAGGACAGGGGTTGAACACTGAAGCTTTCTTT. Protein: CASSLGQGLNTEAFF.

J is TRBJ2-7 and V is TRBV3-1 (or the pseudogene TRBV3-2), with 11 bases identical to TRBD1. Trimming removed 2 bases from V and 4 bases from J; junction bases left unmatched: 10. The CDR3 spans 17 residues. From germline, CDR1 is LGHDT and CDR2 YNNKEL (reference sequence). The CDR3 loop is CASSQLPQGTGGYEQYF. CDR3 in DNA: TGTGCCAGCAGCCAACTACCTCAGGGGACAGGGGGATACGAGCAGTACTTC.

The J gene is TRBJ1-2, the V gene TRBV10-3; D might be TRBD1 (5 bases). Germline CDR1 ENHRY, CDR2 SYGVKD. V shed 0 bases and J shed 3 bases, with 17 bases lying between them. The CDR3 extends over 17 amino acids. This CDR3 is CAISESSFTGGDYGYTF. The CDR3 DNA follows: TGTGCCATCAGTGAGTCGTCATTTACAGGAGGGGACTATGGCTACACCTTC.

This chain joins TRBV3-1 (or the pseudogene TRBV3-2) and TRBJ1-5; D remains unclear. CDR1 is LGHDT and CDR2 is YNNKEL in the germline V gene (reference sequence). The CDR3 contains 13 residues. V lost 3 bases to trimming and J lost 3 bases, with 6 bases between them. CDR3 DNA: TGTGCCAGCAGCCAGGGCCCCAATCAGCCCCAGCATTTT. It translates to CASSQGPNQPQHF.

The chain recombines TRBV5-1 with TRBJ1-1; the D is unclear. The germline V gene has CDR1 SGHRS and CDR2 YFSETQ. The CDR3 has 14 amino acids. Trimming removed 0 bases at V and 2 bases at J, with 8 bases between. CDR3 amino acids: CASSLGSGNTEAFF. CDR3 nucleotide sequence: TGCGCCAGCAGCTTGGGCTCGGGTAACACTGAAGCTTTCTTT. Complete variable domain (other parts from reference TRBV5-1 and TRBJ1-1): KAGVTQTPRYLIKTRGQQVTLSCSPISGHRSVSWYQQTPGQGLQFLFEYFSETQRNKGNFPGRFSGRQFSNSRSEMNVSTLELGDSALYLCASSLGSGNTEAFFGQGTRLTVV.

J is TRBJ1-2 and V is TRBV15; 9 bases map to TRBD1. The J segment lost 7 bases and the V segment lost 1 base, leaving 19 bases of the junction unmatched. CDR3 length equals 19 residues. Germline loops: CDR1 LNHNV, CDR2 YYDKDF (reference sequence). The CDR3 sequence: CATSRGPRDRVSTTSGYTF. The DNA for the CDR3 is TGTGCCACCAGCAGAGGCCCGCGGGACAGGGTATCGACGACAAGTGGCTACACCTTC. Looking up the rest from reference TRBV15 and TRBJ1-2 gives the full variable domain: DAMVIQNPRYQVTQFGKPVTLSCSQTLNHNVMYWYQQKSSQAPKLLFHYYDKDFNNEADTPDNFQSRRPNTSFCFLDIRSPGLGDTAMYLCATSRGPRDRVSTTSGYTFGSGTRLTVV.

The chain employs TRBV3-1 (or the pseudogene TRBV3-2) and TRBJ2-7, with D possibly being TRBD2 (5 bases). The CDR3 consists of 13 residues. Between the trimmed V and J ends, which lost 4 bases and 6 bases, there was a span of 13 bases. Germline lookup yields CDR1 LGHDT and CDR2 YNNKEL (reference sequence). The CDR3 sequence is CASSRPGTLEQYF. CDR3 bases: TGTGCCAGCAGCCGACCGGGAACTCTCGAGCAGTACTTC.

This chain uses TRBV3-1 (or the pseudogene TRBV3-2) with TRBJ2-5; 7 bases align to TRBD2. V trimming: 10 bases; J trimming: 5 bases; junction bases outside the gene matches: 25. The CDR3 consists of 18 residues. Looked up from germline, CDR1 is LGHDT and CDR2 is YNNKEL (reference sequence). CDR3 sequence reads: CATERPPSGILKGETQYF. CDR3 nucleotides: TGTGCCACCGAGCGGCCGCCTAGCGGAATCCTTAAGGGGGAGACCCAGTACTTC.

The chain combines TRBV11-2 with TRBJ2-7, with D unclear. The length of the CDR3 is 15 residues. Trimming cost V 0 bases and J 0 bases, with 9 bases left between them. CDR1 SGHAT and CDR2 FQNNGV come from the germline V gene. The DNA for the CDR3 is TGTGCCAGCAGCTTAGATAGAAGGAGCTCCTACGAGCAGTACTTC. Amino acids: CASSLDRRSSYEQYF.

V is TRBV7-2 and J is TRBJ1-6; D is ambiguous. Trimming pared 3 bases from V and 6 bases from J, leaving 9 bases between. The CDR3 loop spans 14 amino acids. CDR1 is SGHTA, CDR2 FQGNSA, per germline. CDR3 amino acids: CASSFGGSNSPLHF. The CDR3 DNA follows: TGTGCCAGCAGCTTCGGAGGTTCTAATTCACCCCTCCACTTT.

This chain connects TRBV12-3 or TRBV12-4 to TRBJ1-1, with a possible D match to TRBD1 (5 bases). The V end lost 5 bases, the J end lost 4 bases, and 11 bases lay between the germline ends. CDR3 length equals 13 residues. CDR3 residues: CASSPGLFTEAFF. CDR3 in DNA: TGTGCCAGCAGTCCGGGACTGTTCACTGAAGCTTTCTTT.

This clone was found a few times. The CDR3 sequence: CASSWARLNEKLFF. The DNA for the CDR3 is TGTGCCAGTAGTTGGGCACGGCTTAATGAAAAACTGTTTTTT. The rearrangement joins TRBV19 to TRBJ1-4; D ambiguous. CDR1 and CDR2 from the germline V gene are LNHDA and SQIVND (reference sequence). Trimming shortened V by 5 bases and J by 4 bases, and 11 bases separated the two germline ends. CDR3 size: 14 residues.

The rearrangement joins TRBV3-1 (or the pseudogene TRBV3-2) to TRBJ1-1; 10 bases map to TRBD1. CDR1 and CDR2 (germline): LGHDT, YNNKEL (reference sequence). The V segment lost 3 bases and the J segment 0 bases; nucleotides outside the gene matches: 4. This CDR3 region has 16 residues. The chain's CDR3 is CASSQGQGLMNTEAFF. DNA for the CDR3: TGTGCCAGCAGCCAGGGACAGGGGTTGATGAACACTGAAGCTTTCTTT.